The clone carrying this T cell receptor beta chain was picked up a small number of times. What it binds is not known. What was sequenced were expressed TCRB transcripts, since all of the isolated RNA had been reverse transcribed. The repertoire was sequenced with immunoSEQ multiplex PCR; TCRdb's copy has only in-frame clones and lacks some. The data contain about 350,000 clones, 15% to 20% of them seen just once; the ten biggest clones take up approximately 0.041%. One heparinised draw of blood, averaging roughly 110 mL, came from each donor. The sample originates from a study of beta chain features in type 1 diabetes. The study's findings and limits: Researchers could not determine here whether HLA type influences TCRB rearrangement.

V was cut by 1 base and J by 4 bases, with 14 bases left in between. The germline V gene has CDR1 LGHNA and CDR2 YSLEER. The CDR3 is 17 amino acids. The source material was naive CD4+ T cells from blood. The origin of this receptor is a woman between 18 and 30 years old in good health. This sequence joins TRBV4-3 and TRBJ2-6; maybe TRBD2 (6 bases). The CDR3 coding sequence is TGCGCCAGCAGCCAAGTCCCCTCACTAGCAGGGGCCAACGTCCTGACTTTC. Protein sequence: CASSQVPSLAGANVLTF.